This T cell receptor beta chain was found in a study of CD8 T cells in ankylosing spondylitis. Concerning this clonotype: Its antigen remains unidentified.

MiXCR, run by TCRdb on the 5' RACE reads, gives a single entry per CDR3 protein. The data hold 350,000 to 450,000 distinct CDR3 sequences, with roughly 25% observed a single time. Study outcomes and limitations: About 8 highly homologous variants made up a TCR beta motif, and this motif appeared characteristic of ankylosing spondylitis blood. Significantly higher representation of disease-linked clones was reported for matched ankylosing spondylitis synovial fluid.

The trim removed 4 bases at V and 0 bases at J, leaving 1 base unmatched. This CDR3 has 15 amino acids. From germline, CDR1 is KGHDR and CDR2 SFDVKD. The sample consisted of blood, either unsorted or a sorted T cell fraction (not recorded which). The clonotype originates from a male donor with ankylosing spondylitis. The gene calls are TRBV24-1 and TRBJ2-1, with 8 nucleotides matching TRBD1. CDR3 bases: TGTGCCACCAGTGACACAGGGGGCTCCTACAATGAGCAGTTCTTC. Translating it yields CATSDTGGSYNEQFF.